The rows below give T cell receptor beta chains drawn from one sample of a study of T cell repertoires in cytomegalovirus infection. No antigen has been identified for these receptors. TCRdb passed the reads through MiXCR, listing each CDR3 protein once. The table lists fewer than 850,000 distinct CDR3 sequences, 25% to 35% of them singletons. The sample consisted of cultured CD8+ T cells from PBMCs, taken from culture after CMV antigen stimulation. The receptors stem from a human donor in good health (CMV status not recorded). Some clones in this sample may be carry-over from other donors' samples. Both conserved end residues are part of each CDR3. The D gene is left open where the match is weak. Rows may omit the clone size; those that give it use once, few, many or a size class.

clone size: NA
J gene: TRBJ1-2
V gene: TRBV4-1
D gene: NA
CDR3 protein: CASSQDYSNYGYTF
CDR3 DNA: TGCGCCAGCAGCCAAGACTACAGTAACTATGGCTACACCTTC

clone size: NA
J gene: TRBJ1-2
V gene: TRBV20-1
D gene: TRBD1
CDR3 protein: CSALTGTNYGYTF
CDR3 DNA: TGCAGTGCACTGACAGGGACGAACTATGGCTACACCTTC

clone size: few
J gene: TRBJ2-7
V gene: TRBV5-4
D gene: TRBD1
CDR3 protein: CASSGDRANEQYF
CDR3 DNA: TGTGCCAGCAGCGGGGACAGGGCCAACGAGCAGTACTTC

clone size: NA
J gene: TRBJ1-1
V gene: TRBV4-3
D gene: TRBD1
CDR3 protein: CASSQGTVGNTEAFF
CDR3 DNA: TGCGCCAGCAGCCAGGGGACAGTGGGGAACACTGAAGCTTTCTTT

clone size: many
J gene: TRBJ1-1
V gene: TRBV7-8
D gene: TRBD1
CDR3 protein: CASSFGTGSNTEAFF
CDR3 DNA: TGTGCCAGCAGCTTCGGGACAGGATCGAACACTGAAGCTTTCTTT

clone size: few
J gene: TRBJ2-1
V gene: TRBV2
D gene: TRBD2
CDR3 protein: CASSVFASGAYEQFF
CDR3 DNA: TGTGCCAGCAGTGTTTTCGCTAGCGGGGCGTATGAGCAGTTCTTC

clone size: once
J gene: TRBJ2-3
V gene: TRBV28
D gene: NA
CDR3 protein: CASSSGSRPSVFTDTQYF
CDR3 DNA: TGTGCCAGCAGTTCAGGGTCCCGCCCTAGCGTCTTCACAGATACGCAGTATTTT

clone size: NA
J gene: TRBJ2-1
V gene: TRBV4-2
D gene: TRBD1
CDR3 protein: CASSQGQLNEQFF
CDR3 DNA: TGTGCCAGCAGCCAGGGACAGTTGAATGAGCAGTTCTTC

clone size: few
J gene: TRBJ2-1
V gene: TRBV24-1
D gene: NA
CDR3 protein: CATSATPSNSYNEQFF
CDR3 DNA: TGTGCCACCAGCGCCACCCCAAGTAACTCCTACAATGAGCAGTTCTTC

clone size: many
J gene: TRBJ2-5
V gene: TRBV7-6
D gene: TRBD2
CDR3 protein: CASSTTSGGLFQYF
CDR3 DNA: TGTGCCAGCAGCACGACTAGCGGGGGCCTCTTTCAGTACTTC

clone size: NA
J gene: TRBJ2-7
V gene: TRBV4-2
D gene: NA
CDR3 protein: CASSQESYEQYF
CDR3 DNA: TGTGCCAGCAGCCAGGAGTCCTACGAGCAGTACTTC

clone size: many
J gene: TRBJ2-3
V gene: TRBV9
D gene: NA
CDR3 protein: CASSTLEAGQIIGTDTQYF
CDR3 DNA: TGTGCCAGCAGCACCCTGGAGGCGGGACAAATAATCGGCACAGATACGCAGTATTTT

clone size: NA
J gene: TRBJ1-5
V gene: TRBV12-3/TRBV12-4
D gene: NA
CDR3 protein: CASSLVGARDQPQHF
CDR3 DNA: TGTGCCAGCAGTTTAGTTGGGGCTCGTGATCAGCCCCAGCATTTT

clone size: NA
J gene: TRBJ2-5
V gene: TRBV19
D gene: NA
CDR3 protein: CASSIVPRETQYF
CDR3 DNA: TGTGCCAGTAGTATAGTGCCTAGGGAGACCCAGTACTTC

clone size: NA
J gene: TRBJ1-2
V gene: TRBV6-5
D gene: TRBD1
CDR3 protein: CASRTYLGTGKAYYGYTF
CDR3 DNA: TGTGCCAGCAGAACCTATCTCGGGACAGGGAAAGCGTACTATGGCTACACCTTC

clone size: NA
J gene: TRBJ1-5
V gene: TRBV2
D gene: TRBD1
CDR3 protein: CASSEAGQGPVRRQPQHF
CDR3 DNA: TGTGCCAGCAGTGAAGCGGGACAGGGGCCCGTTCGCCGGCAGCCCCAGCATTTT

clone size: many
J gene: TRBJ2-1
V gene: TRBV7-6
D gene: NA
CDR3 protein: CASSDGHIPEQFF
CDR3 DNA: TGTGCCAGCAGCGACGGGCACATTCCCGAGCAGTTCTTC

clone size: many
J gene: TRBJ2-1
V gene: TRBV4-1
D gene: NA
CDR3 protein: CASSQDRGETEQFF
CDR3 DNA: TGCGCCAGCAGCCAAGATCGAGGTGAGACTGAGCAGTTCTTC

clone size: many
J gene: TRBJ2-5
V gene: TRBV7-2
D gene: NA
CDR3 protein: CASSLKGRGAFQETQYF
CDR3 DNA: TGTGCCAGCAGCCTTAAGGGAAGGGGGGCCTTCCAAGAGACCCAGTACTTC

clone size: NA
J gene: TRBJ2-1
V gene: TRBV7-6
D gene: NA
CDR3 protein: CASSQGGGAKEQFF
CDR3 DNA: TGTGCCAGCAGCCAAGGGGGGGGGGCCAAAGAGCAGTTCTTC

clone size: NA
J gene: TRBJ1-2
V gene: TRBV24-1
D gene: NA
CDR3 protein: CATSGLGRTSRYGYTF
CDR3 DNA: TGTGCCACCAGTGGTCTTGGCAGGACCAGCCGATATGGCTACACCTTC

clone size: few
J gene: TRBJ1-2
V gene: TRBV6-2/TRBV6-3
D gene: NA
CDR3 protein: CASSYVPDSDGYTF
CDR3 DNA: TGTGCCAGCAGTTACGTTCCGGACTCTGATGGCTACACCTTC

clone size: NA
J gene: TRBJ2-3
V gene: TRBV9
D gene: NA
CDR3 protein: CASSGGLWSTDTQYF
CDR3 DNA: TGTGCCAGCAGCGGGGGTCTTTGGAGCACAGATACGCAGTATTTT